Listed here are 8 T cell receptor beta chains from one sample, sequenced in a study of vaccination and CD4 T cells after COVID-19. Time point: late sampling 161 to 241 days after vaccination in a few convalescent patients. Treatment described: roughly 10-day PBMC culture with coronavirus spike peptide pools or control peptides (ViraFEST assay). No antigen has been assigned to these receptors. Cultured CD4+ T-cell DNA underwent Oncomine TCR Beta short-read sequencing. MiXCR was run by TCRdb on the PCR reads, yielding one entry per CDR3 protein. The sample lists 15,000 or so distinct CDR3 sequences; around 48% were seen once. The sequences come from CD4+ T cells from blood, cultured in vitro, collected about 7 months after SARS-CoV-2 vaccination. The receptors stem from a human donor who had recovered from COVID-19.

The chain joins TRBV4-1 to TRBJ1-2; no reliable D call. V was clipped by 4 bases and J by 7 bases, with 10 bases between them. This CDR3 has 12 residues. The germline CDR1 and CDR2 sequences are MGHRA and YSYEKL. CDR3 bases: TGCGCCAGCAGCCCCGCGCTAGGTGGCTACACCTTC. It yields the protein CASSPALGGYTF.

The chain uses TRBV20-1 and TRBJ1-3; D call uncertain. The germline V gene has CDR1 DFQATT and CDR2 SNEGSKA (reference sequence). The ends were cut back, 6 bases at V and 2 bases at J, with 8 bases in the middle. The CDR3 has 12 residues. The CDR3 loop is CSAASAGNTIYF. CDR3 DNA: TGCAGTGCCGCGAGCGCTGGAAACACCATATATTTT.

The V gene is TRBV12-3 or TRBV12-4, the J gene TRBJ2-7; TRBD1 or TRBD2 may be the D gene (5 bases each). This CDR3 comprises 14 residues. V lost 1 base and J lost 6, with 13 bases in between. The CDR3, as DNA: TGTGCCAGCAGTTTAGGCGTGGGGGTAGGCGAGCAGTACTTC. Residues: CASSLGVGVGEQYF.

The chain links TRBV7-9 to TRBJ2-7; D remains unclear. The CDR3 sequence is 14 residues long. V shed 2 bases and J shed 4 bases, with 12 bases lying between them. Germline CDR1 is SEHNR and CDR2 is FQNEAQ (reference sequence). In DNA form, the CDR3 reads TGTGCCAGCAGCTTAAGTGGGGTACGGTACGAGCAGTACTTC. It codes for CASSLSGVRYEQYF.

The J gene is TRBJ1-3, the V gene TRBV20-1, with TRBD1 identical over 9 bases. CDR1 is DFQATT, CDR2 SNEGSKA, per germline (reference sequence). The CDR3 extends over 18 amino acids. Trimming cost V 0 bases and J 4 bases; bases outside gene matches: 13. CDR3 sequence (DNA): TGCAGTGCTAGAGATCATCCAGGGTACAGGGGGCAGGGAAACACCATATATTTT. Residues: CSARDHPGYRGQGNTIYF.

The table lists this clonotype with a few counts. This sequence joins TRBV7-9 and TRBJ1-6; D not resolved. The germline V gene encodes CDR1 SEHNR and CDR2 FQNEAQ (reference sequence). The length of the CDR3 is 15 residues. V was shortened by 0 bases and J by 5 bases, with 8 bases between the two germline ends. The CDR3 protein is CASSLATTNNSPLHF. In nucleotides, the CDR3 is TGTGCCAGCAGCTTAGCGACAACCAATAATTCACCCCTCCACTTT. Based on the CDR3 plus reference TRBV7-9 and TRBJ1-6, the full variable domain is DTGVSQNPRHKITKRGQNVTFRCDPISEHNRLYWYRQTLGQGPEFLTYFQNEAQLEKSRLLSDRFSAERPKGSFSTLEIQRTEQGDSAMYLCASSLATTNNSPLHFGNGTRLTVT.

The sample holds a few counts of this clonotype. The chain couples TRBV5-4 to TRBJ2-5; 7 bases are a match to TRBD2. The CDR3 length is 15 residues. V lost 4 bases to trimming and J lost 2 bases; unmatched junction nucleotides: 8. Germline CDR1 is SGHNT and CDR2 is YYREEE (reference sequence). The CDR3 region is CASSRRLADQETQYF. In DNA, the CDR3 is TGTGCCAGCAGCCGAAGACTAGCCGATCAAGAGACCCAGTACTTC.

A few counts support this clonotype. V usage is TRBV6-1 and J usage is TRBJ1-1; TRBD1 matches 11 bases. After removal of 10 bases from V and 5 bases from J, the junction contained 6 bases not matched to a gene. CDR1 and CDR2 from the germline V gene are MNHNS and SASEGT. The CDR3 consists of 13 residues. CDR3 sequence: CATRDRGYTEAFF. CDR3 DNA: TGTGCCACGAGGGACAGGGGGTATACTGAAGCTTTCTTT.